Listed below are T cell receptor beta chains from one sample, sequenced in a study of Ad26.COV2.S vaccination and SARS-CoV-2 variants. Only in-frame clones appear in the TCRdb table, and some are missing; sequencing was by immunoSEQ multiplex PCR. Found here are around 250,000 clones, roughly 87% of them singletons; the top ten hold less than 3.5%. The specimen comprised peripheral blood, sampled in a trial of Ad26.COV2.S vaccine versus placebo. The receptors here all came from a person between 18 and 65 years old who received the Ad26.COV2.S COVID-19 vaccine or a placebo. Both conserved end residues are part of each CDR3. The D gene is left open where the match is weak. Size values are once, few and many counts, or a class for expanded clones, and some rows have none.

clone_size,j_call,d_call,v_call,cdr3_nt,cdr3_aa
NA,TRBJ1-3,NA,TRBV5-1,TGCGCCAGCAGCGGTGGAGACTCTGGAAACACCATATATTTT,CASSGGDSGNTIYF
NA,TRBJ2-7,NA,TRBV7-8,TGTGCCAGCAGTTTGGGTGGGGCCCTAGCATTC,CASSLGGALAF
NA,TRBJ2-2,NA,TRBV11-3,TGTGCCAGCAGCCCTAACGGAGAAAGCACCGGGGAGCTGTTTTTT,CASSPNGESTGELFF
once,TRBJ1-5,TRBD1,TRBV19,TGTGCCAGTAAACCGACGACAGGGGGCAATCAGCCCCAGCATTTT,CASKPTTGGNQPQHF
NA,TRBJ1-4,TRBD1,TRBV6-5,TGTGCCAGCAGTTGGGGACAGGGCAGATTAGAACTGTTTTTT,CASSWGQGRLELFF
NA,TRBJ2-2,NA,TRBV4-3,TGCGCCAGCAGCCCCGGAGGGGATAACACCGGGGAGCTGTTTTTT,CASSPGGDNTGELFF
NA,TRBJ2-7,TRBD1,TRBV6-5,TGTGCCAGCACCGTATCCGGGACAGGGGCCTACGAGCAGTACTTC,CASTVSGTGAYEQYF
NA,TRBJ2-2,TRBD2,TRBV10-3,TGTGCCATCAGTGACATAAGCGGGGGGTTGAACACCGGGGAGCTGTTTTTT,CAISDISGGLNTGELFF
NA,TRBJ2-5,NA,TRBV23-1,TGCGCCAGCAGTCGGAATAATGCCGGAGGACAAGAGACCCAGTACTTC,CASSRNNAGGQETQYF
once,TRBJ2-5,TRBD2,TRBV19,TGTGCCAGTAGTATAGGGACTAGCGGGGGTTACGAGACCCAGTACTTC,CASSIGTSGGYETQYF
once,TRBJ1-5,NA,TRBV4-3,TGCGCCAGCAGCCAAGATTATCCGTGGGGCTTCAATCAGCCCCAGCATTTT,CASSQDYPWGFNQPQHF
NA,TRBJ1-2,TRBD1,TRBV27,TGTGCCAGCAGGTCACAGGGGGCCGGAAGCTATGGCTACACCTTC,CASRSQGAGSYGYTF
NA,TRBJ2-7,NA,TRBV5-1,TGCGCCAGCAGCTTGAAGGGACATACCGAGCAGTACTTC,CASSLKGHTEQYF
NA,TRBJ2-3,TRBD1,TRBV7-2,TGTGCCAGCAGTGCCGACAGGGGTGAAACAGATACGCAGTATTTT,CASSADRGETDTQYF
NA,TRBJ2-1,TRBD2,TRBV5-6,TGTGCCAGCAGCTTGGGGCGACTAGCGGAGTACAATGAGCAGTTCTTC,CASSLGRLAEYNEQFF
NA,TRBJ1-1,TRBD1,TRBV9,TGTGCCAGCAGCCCAACTACAGGGGGCGGCACTGAAGCTTTCTTT,CASSPTTGGGTEAFF
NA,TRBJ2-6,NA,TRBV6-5,TGTGCCAGCAGTCCAACAGGCTCTGGGGCCAACGTCCTGACTTTC,CASSPTGSGANVLTF
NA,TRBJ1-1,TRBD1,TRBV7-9,TGTGCCAGCAGGTCCACCCAGGGGGGAGGCACTGAAGCTTTCTTT,CASRSTQGGGTEAFF
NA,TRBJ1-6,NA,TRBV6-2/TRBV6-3,TGTGCCAGCAGTTACTCCCACGCGGATAATTCACCCCTCCACTTT,CASSYSHADNSPLHF
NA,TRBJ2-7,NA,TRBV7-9,TGTGCCAGCAGCTCTAAAGGGGCAGGGGACTCCTACGAGCAGTACTTC,CASSSKGAGDSYEQYF
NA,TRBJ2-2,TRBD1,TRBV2,TGTGCCAGCAGTTCAGGGGGCGAAACCGGGGAGCTGTTTTTT,CASSSGGETGELFF
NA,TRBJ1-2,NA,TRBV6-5,TGTGCCAGCAAATTCAGGGAGGCTAACTATGGCTACACCTTC,CASKFREANYGYTF
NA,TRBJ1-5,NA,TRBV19,TGTGCCAGTAGTCCCCCGGGGGTAGGCCACAGGGGCAATCAGCCCCAGCATTTT,CASSPPGVGHRGNQPQHF
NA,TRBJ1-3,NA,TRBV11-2,TGTGCCAGCAGCTTAAAGGGGGGACCCTCTGGAAACACCATATATTTT,CASSLKGGPSGNTIYF
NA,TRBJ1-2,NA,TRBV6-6,TGTGCCAGCAATGAATATAAGGGGCCTGACGGCTACACCTTC,CASNEYKGPDGYTF
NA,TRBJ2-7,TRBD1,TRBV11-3,TGTGCCAGCAGCCCAACCGGGACAGGGTTCGGCGAGCAGTACTTC,CASSPTGTGFGEQYF
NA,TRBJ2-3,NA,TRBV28,TGTGCCAGCAACCCCCCGGGCACAGATACGCAGTATTTT,CASNPPGTDTQYF
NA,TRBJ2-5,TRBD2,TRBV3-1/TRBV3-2,TGTGCCAGCAGCCTTAGCGGGGGGGCGGAGACCCAGTACTTC,CASSLSGGAETQYF
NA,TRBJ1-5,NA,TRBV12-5,TGTGCTAGTGGTGCTCAAAGTGGGCCCCAGCATTTT,CASGAQSGPQHF
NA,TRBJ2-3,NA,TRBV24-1,TGTGCCACCAGTGATTTTGGTCGGGCTAGCACAGATACGCAGTATTTT,CATSDFGRASTDTQYF
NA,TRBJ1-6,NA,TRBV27,TGTGCCAGCAGTTCGTCCCTAGGAGCGGCCTATAATTCACCCCTCCACTTT,CASSSSLGAAYNSPLHF
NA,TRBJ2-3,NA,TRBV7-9,TGTGCCAGCCGTAGCGGCCACACAGATACGCAGTATTTT,CASRSGHTDTQYF
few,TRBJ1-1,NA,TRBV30,TGTGCCTGGAGTCAGGGGTCTGCAGCTTTCTTT,CAWSQGSAAFF
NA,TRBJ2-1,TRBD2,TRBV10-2,TGCGCCAGCAGGAGGACTAGCGGGAGGTACAATGAGCAGTTCTTC,CASRRTSGRYNEQFF
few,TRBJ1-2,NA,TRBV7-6,TGTGCCAGCAGTTTCCAATCCGGGGGCGAATTTGATGGCTACACCTTC,CASSFQSGGEFDGYTF
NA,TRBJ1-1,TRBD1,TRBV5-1,TGCGCCAGCAGCCAGGGGGCTGGGGGTACTGAAGCTTTCTTT,CASSQGAGGTEAFF
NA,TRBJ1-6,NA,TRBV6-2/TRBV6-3,TGTGCCAGCAGTTACCCCCTCCTGGAGGGTAGCTCACCCCTCCACTTT,CASSYPLLEGSSPLHF
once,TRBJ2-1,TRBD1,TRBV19,TGTGCCAGTAGAAGACCGGGACAGTACTACAATGAGCAGTTCTTC,CASRRPGQYYNEQFF
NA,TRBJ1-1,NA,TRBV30,TGTGCCTGGAGTAAGAGATTGAACACTGAAGCTTTCTTT,CAWSKRLNTEAFF
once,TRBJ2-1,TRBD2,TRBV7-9,TGTGCCAGCAGCCAACTAGCGTTCAGCGACAATGAGCAGTTCTTC,CASSQLAFSDNEQFF
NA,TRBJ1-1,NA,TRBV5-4,TGTGCCAGCAATCCCCCAGGGATTAACACTGAAGCTTTCTTT,CASNPPGINTEAFF
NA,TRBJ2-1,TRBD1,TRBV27,TGTGCCAGCAGTTCCACCCCGAGGGGGCCGGGGAATGAGCAGTTCTTC,CASSSTPRGPGNEQFF
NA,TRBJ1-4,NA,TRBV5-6,TGTGCCAGCAGCTTGAGGGTGGGGGTGAGCGAAAAACTGTTTTTT,CASSLRVGVSEKLFF
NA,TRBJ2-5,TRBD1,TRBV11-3,TGTGCCAGCAGCCCGACAGGGTCCGAGACCCAGTACTTC,CASSPTGSETQYF
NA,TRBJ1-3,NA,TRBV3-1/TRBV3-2,TGTGCCAGCAGCCAACTGGTATCGGCCGGAAACACCATATATTTT,CASSQLVSAGNTIYF
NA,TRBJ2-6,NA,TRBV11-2,TGTGCCAGCAGCTTAGGTGTTATGGGGCACTCTGGGGCCAACGTCCTGACTTTC,CASSLGVMGHSGANVLTF
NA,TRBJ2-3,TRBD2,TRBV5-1,TGCGCCAGCAGCAGGGACCGGGGGGGCGGACGCACAGATACGCAGTATTTT,CASSRDRGGGRTDTQYF
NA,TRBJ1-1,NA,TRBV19,TGTGCCAGTAGCGGGAACCTGAACACTGAAGCTTTCTTT,CASSGNLNTEAFF
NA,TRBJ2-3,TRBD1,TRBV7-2,TGTGCCAGCAGCGGGGGACAGCTCACAGATACGCAGTATTTT,CASSGGQLTDTQYF
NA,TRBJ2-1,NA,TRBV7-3,TGTGCCAGCAGCTTGGGGGGGACAGGTCTTTACAATGAGCAGTTCTTC,CASSLGGTGLYNEQFF
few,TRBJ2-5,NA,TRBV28,TGTGCCAGCAGTTCAATTCAGGACAGACAAGAGACCCAGTACTTC,CASSSIQDRQETQYF
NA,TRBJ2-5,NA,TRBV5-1,TGCGCCAGCAGCCCTGCTGGGACAACCCAAGAGACCCAGTACTTC,CASSPAGTTQETQYF
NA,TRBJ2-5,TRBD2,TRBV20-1,TGCAGTGCTAGTAGGGCTAGCGGGAGGGAAGAGACCCAGTACTTC,CSASRASGREETQYF
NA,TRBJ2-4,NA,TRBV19,TGTGCCAGTAGGTCGGCAGGGGGGGACAAAAACATTCAGTACTTC,CASRSAGGDKNIQYF
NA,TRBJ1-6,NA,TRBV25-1,TGTGCCAGCAGGACTCCGTTCCCCCTGAATTCACCCCTCCACTTT,CASRTPFPLNSPLHF
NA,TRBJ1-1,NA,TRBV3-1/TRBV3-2,TGTGCCAGCAGCCAAGAGGTCATAGGGGTAGCTTTCTTT,CASSQEVIGVAFF
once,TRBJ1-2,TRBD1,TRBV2,TGTGCCAGCAGTGAGACAGGGACCGAGCTGGGTGGCTACACCTTC,CASSETGTELGGYTF
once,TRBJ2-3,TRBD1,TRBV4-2,TGTGCCAGCAGCCAGACAGGGGGCAGCAGAGATACGCAGTATTTT,CASSQTGGSRDTQYF
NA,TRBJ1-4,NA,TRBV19,TGTGCCAGTGGGTACCCTGCAACTAATGAAAAACTGTTTTTT,CASGYPATNEKLFF
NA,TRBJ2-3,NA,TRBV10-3,TGTGCCATCAGGGGGGGCACAGATACGCAGTATTTT,CAIRGGTDTQYF